This T cell receptor beta chain was retrieved from a study of control samples from healthy donors and cancer patients. Trimming took 3 bases from V and 0 from J, leaving 8 bases between them. This CDR3 is built from 15 residues. Germline V gene lookup returns CDR1 MNHEY and CDR2 SVGAGI. Sequenced by immunoSEQ multiplex PCR; TCRdb stores in-frame clones only, minus some. Of about 140,000 clones listed, about 91% are singletons. The sequence came from a man younger than 35 in good health. The chain combines TRBV6-5 with TRBJ2-2; no clear D gene. The sequenced sample consisted of blood. Here the CDR3 DNA reads TGTGCCAGCAGTTATTGGGAATCGAACACCGGGGAGCTGTTTTTT. It translates to CASSYWESNTGELFF.